These 27 T cell receptor beta chains originate from one sample sequenced in a study of cytomegalovirus exposure and HLA in healthy donors. 13 Jbeta primers and 60 Vbeta primers were used for the PCR. Libraries were prepared by immunoSEQ multiplex PCR; TCRdb keeps only in-frame clonotypes and omits some of them. The sample has 110,000 to 150,000 clones; roughly four fifths are singletons. Sequencing was carried out using PBMCs. All receptors come from a woman in her forties in good health and CMV-seronegative.

The rearrangement uses TRBV28 and TRBJ2-5, with 8 bases fitting TRBD2. Matching the DNA end better, TRBJ2-7 makes the J call doubtful. Germline loops: CDR1 MDHEN, CDR2 SYDVKM. This CDR3 spans 15 amino acids. This CDR3 is CASSKGGRIGYEQYF. The CDR3 DNA sequence: TGTGCCAGCAGCAAAGGCGGGAGGATCGGATACGAGCAGTACTTC.

This clone was seen more than once but under ten times. V and J are TRBV5-4 and TRBJ2-7; 8 bases align to TRBD1. Germline V CDR1 and CDR2: SGHNT, YYREEE (reference sequence). V dropped 2 bases and J dropped 1; count of bases not matched to a gene: 2. CDR3 length equals 14 residues. In DNA form, the CDR3 reads TGTGCCAGCAGCTTCGGGGACAGGTCCTACGAGCAGTACTTC. Translated, it gives CASSFGDRSYEQYF.

The rearrangement links TRBV19 to TRBJ1-2, with D tentatively TRBD1 (6 bases). The CDR3 has 13 amino acids. V lost 6 bases and J 7 bases, leaving 15 bases between the germline ends. Germline V lookup: CDR1 LNHDA, CDR2 SQIVND (reference sequence). The CDR3 reads CASSNRESGGYTF. Here the CDR3 DNA reads TGTGCCAGTAGCAACAGGGAAAGCGGTGGCTACACCTTC.

The CDR3: CASSLGPGQYF. Here the CDR3 DNA reads TGTGCCAGCAGCTTAGGCCCAGGCCAGTACTTC. The rearrangement uses TRBV13 and TRBJ2-7, with no clear D. Germline CDR1 reads PRHDT; CDR2 reads FYEKMQ (reference sequence). This CDR3 region has 11 residues. V shed 0 bases and J shed 10 bases, with 7 bases lying between them.

The CDR3 DNA follows: TGTGCCAGCAGTTTTTGGCAGGGGGATGGCTACACCTTC. Translated, it gives CASSFWQGDGYTF. The chain is built from TRBV6-5 and TRBJ1-2; 7 bases are shared with TRBD1. Germline CDR1 MNHEY, CDR2 SVGAGI. J lost 6 bases, V lost 4 bases, and 5 bases had no gene match. The CDR3 length is 13 residues.

The chain is built from TRBV18 and TRBJ1-2, with D perhaps matching TRBD1 (5 bases). The CDR3 loop spans 15 amino acids. Germline CDR1 is KGHSH and CDR2 is LQKENI. Trimming left V 5 bases short and J 7 bases short, with 20 bases between. CDR3 sequence reads: CASSSSSRASGGYTF. As DNA, the CDR3 is TGTGCCAGCTCAAGTAGCTCCAGGGCATCGGGTGGCTACACCTTC.

This clone appeared once. V usage is TRBV30 and J usage is TRBJ2-1; 10 bases match TRBD2. The V segment lost 5 bases and the J segment 4 bases; nucleotides outside the gene matches: 8. The CDR3 has 15 amino acids. Germline assignment: CDR1 GTSNPN and CDR2 SVGIG (reference sequence). CDR3 in amino acids: CAWDLTSGDYNEQFF. Written as DNA, the CDR3 is TGTGCCTGGGACCTAACTAGCGGGGATTACAATGAGCAGTTCTTC.

V and J are TRBV5-1 and TRBJ2-3; 10 bases are a match to TRBD1. This CDR3 contains 17 residues. V lost 4 bases and J lost 5; bases outside the gene matches: 13. Per germline, CDR1 SGHRS and CDR2 YFSETQ. The CDR3 DNA reads TGCGCCAGCAGCCCAGAACTTACCGGGACAGGGGAAGATACGCAGTATTTT. Protein: CASSPELTGTGEDTQYF. The complete variable domain, with remaining parts taken from reference TRBV5-1 and TRBJ2-3, reads KAGVTQTPRYLIKTRGQQVTLSCSPISGHRSVSWYQQTPGQGLQFLFEYFSETQRNKGNFPGRFSGRQFSNSRSEMNVSTLELGDSALYLCASSPELTGTGEDTQYFGPGTRLTVL.

The table lists this clone with a few counts. The chain joins TRBV6-4 to TRBJ2-2; 7 bases are a match to TRBD2. CDR3 length equals 15 residues. The V gene end was trimmed by 5 bases and the J gene end by 6 bases; junction bases not matched to a gene: 9. Germline CDR1 MRHNA, CDR2 SNTAGT. The CDR3 spells CASSPTSAAAGELFF. In DNA form, the CDR3 reads TGTGCCAGCAGTCCTACTAGCGCGGCGGCCGGGGAGCTGTTTTTT.

A note on this clone: A junction end diverges from the germline sequence, so it may reflect a read error. The chain couples TRBV7-9 to TRBJ2-7, with 11 bases fitting TRBD1. The CDR3 spans 16 residues. Germline V gene sequence: CDR1 SEHNR, CDR2 FQNEAQ (reference sequence). DNA of the CDR3: TGTTCCAGCAGCTTAGTCGCGGGACAGGGGGCCTACGAGCAGTACTTC. Translation: CSSSLVAGQGAYEQYF. The full variable domain, completed using reference TRBV7-9 and TRBJ2-7, is DTGVSQNPRHKITKRGQNVTFRCDPISEHNRLYWYRQTLGQGPEFLTYFQNEAQLEKSRLLSDRFSAERPKGSFSTLEIQRTEQGDSAMYLCSSSLVAGQGAYEQYFGPGTRLTVT.

This rearrangement joins TRBV6-5 to TRBJ1-2; 8 bases match TRBD1. The CDR3 loop spans 13 amino acids. The trim removed 4 bases at V and 8 bases at J, leaving 6 bases unmatched. The germline V gene has CDR1 MNHEY and CDR2 SVGAGI. CDR3 loop: CASSWTGLRGYTF. The CDR3 bases are TGTGCCAGCAGTTGGACAGGGTTGAGAGGCTACACCTTC.

The chain recombines TRBV28 with TRBJ2-2; a possible D gene is TRBD2 (6 bases). This CDR3 contains 16 residues. V gave up 6 bases and J gave up 11 bases, with 25 bases separating them. Germline loops: CDR1 MDHEN, CDR2 SYDVKM. DNA of the CDR3: TGTGCCAGCAGCCGTATTCCGGGACTCCGGTCGAGAGAGCTGTTTTTT. Protein sequence: CASSRIPGLRSRELFF. The entire variable domain, with the rest obtained from reference TRBV28 and TRBJ2-2, is as follows: DVKVTQSSRYLVKRTGEKVFLECVQDMDHENMFWYRQDPGLGLRLIYFSYDVKMKEKGDIPEGYSVSREKKERFSLILESASTNQTSMYLCASSRIPGLRSRELFFGEGSRLTVL.

The chain recombines TRBV5-1 with TRBJ2-1; 10 positions match TRBD2. The J segment lost 2 bases and the V segment lost 2 bases, leaving 1 base of the junction unmatched. Germline lookup yields CDR1 SGHRS and CDR2 YFSETQ. This CDR3 comprises 15 residues. The CDR3 sequence is CASSFLAGAYNEQFF. CDR3 sequence (DNA): TGCGCCAGCAGCTTTCTAGCGGGAGCCTACAATGAGCAGTTCTTC.

CDR3 sequence reads: CASSPQGTVSYEQYF. In nucleotides, the CDR3 is TGTGCCAGCAGTCCACAGGGGACAGTCTCCTACGAGCAGTACTTC. The chain uses TRBV27 and TRBJ2-7; 7 bases fit TRBD1. Germline CDR1 MNHEY, CDR2 SMNVEV (reference sequence). CDR3 length: 15 residues. The V gene end was trimmed by 5 bases and the J gene end by 0 bases; junction bases not matched to a gene: 7.

The chain combines TRBV19 with TRBJ2-2, with TRBD2 identical over 9 bases. Per the germline V gene, CDR1 is LNHDA and CDR2 is SQIVND (reference sequence). CDR3 length: 21 amino acids. J was trimmed by 6 bases and V by 5 bases; bases with no gene match: 25. CDR3 region: CASSSWYREGKSGRFSGELFF. The DNA for the CDR3 is TGTGCCAGTAGTTCCTGGTACAGGGAGGGAAAGAGCGGGAGGTTCTCCGGGGAGCTGTTTTTT.

The rearrangement uses TRBV6-5 and TRBJ2-1; 10 bases map to TRBD2. In germline, CDR1 is MNHEY, CDR2 SVGAGI. The CDR3 has 13 amino acids. The trim removed 5 bases at V and 9 bases at J, leaving 4 bases unmatched. The CDR3 loop reads CASSRLAGGEQFF. DNA of the CDR3: TGTGCCAGCAGTAGACTAGCGGGCGGTGAGCAGTTCTTC.

In nucleotides, the CDR3 is TGTGCCAGCAGCGCGAGGACTAGCGGTTGGGAGGAGACCCAGTACTTC. It yields the protein CASSARTSGWEETQYF. The gene calls are TRBV7-2 and TRBJ2-5; 10 bases map to TRBD2. Trimming removed 5 bases from V and 5 bases from J; junction bases left unmatched: 11. This CDR3 contains 16 residues. Germline V CDR1 and CDR2: SGHTA, FQGNSA.

CDR3 region: CASSLTAGAPRYTF. CDR3 DNA: TGCGCCAGCAGCTTGACCGCGGGGGCGCCGCGCTACACCTTC. The chain carries TRBV5-1 and TRBJ1-2, with D possibly TRBD1 on 6 matching bases. The germline V gene has CDR1 SGHRS and CDR2 YFSETQ. The CDR3 sequence is 14 residues long. Trimming took off 1 base at V and 9 bases at J, with 16 bases between the two ends. The whole variable domain, filled in from reference TRBV5-1 and TRBJ1-2, reads KAGVTQTPRYLIKTRGQQVTLSCSPISGHRSVSWYQQTPGQGLQFLFEYFSETQRNKGNFPGRFSGRQFSNSRSEMNVSTLELGDSALYLCASSLTAGAPRYTFGSGTRLTVV.

The rearrangement uses TRBV29-1 and TRBJ1-2; tentative D call: TRBD1 (6 bases). The V end was cut by 6 bases, the J end by 2 bases, with 7 bases between. The CDR3 is made up of 11 amino acids. Germline CDR1 is SQVTM and CDR2 is ANQGSEA. CDR3: CSVDSNYGYTF. Written as DNA, the CDR3 is TGCAGCGTGGACAGCAACTATGGCTACACCTTC. Together with reference TRBV29-1 and TRBJ1-2, the CDR3 gives the full variable domain: SAVISQKPSRDICQRGTSLTIQCQVDSQVTMMFWYRQQPGQSLTLIATANQGSEATYESGFVIDKFPISRPNLTFSTLTVSNMSPEDSSIYLCSVDSNYGYTFGSGTRLTVV.

The chain carries TRBV27 and TRBJ2-7; 10 nucleotides agree with TRBD2. CDR3 length equals 15 residues. The junction had 8 bases not matched to a gene; V was cut back by 2 bases and J by 7 bases. Germline CDR1 reads MNHEY; CDR2 reads SMNVEV (reference sequence). Here the CDR3 DNA reads TGTGCCAGCAGTTTAGGGGCTAGCGGGAGCATAGAGCAGTACTTC. Translated, it gives CASSLGASGSIEQYF.

In its sample, this clone was seen once. This chain joins TRBV6-1 and TRBJ2-7; TRBD1 agrees at 8 bases. The ends lost 2 bases at V and 7 bases at J; junction bases unmatched: 13. This CDR3 is 16 amino acids long. CDR1 is MNHNS, CDR2 SASEGT, per germline. This CDR3 is CASSEIIGQGVGEQYF. The CDR3 nucleotides are TGTGCCAGCAGTGAAATTATAGGACAGGGAGTCGGGGAGCAGTACTTC.

The CDR3 nucleotides are TGTGCCAGCAGTAACCGACAGGGTCTCAGCTCCTACGAGCAGTACTTC. It is translated as CASSNRQGLSSYEQYF. V gene TRBV28 combines with J gene TRBJ2-7; 7 positions agree with TRBD1. There are 16 residues in the CDR3. V shed 5 bases and J 0 bases; nucleotides not matched to a gene: 10. The V gene's germline CDR1 is MDHEN and CDR2 SYDVKM.

This rearrangement joins TRBV28 to TRBJ2-1; 9 positions agree with TRBD2. CDR1 and CDR2 from the germline V gene are MDHEN and SYDVKM. The CDR3 length is 14 residues. With V trimmed by 3 bases and J by 8 bases, 5 bases remained unmatched. CDR3 sequence reads: CASSLAGGVHEQFF. CDR3 DNA sequence: TGTGCCAGCAGTTTGGCGGGAGGGGTGCATGAGCAGTTCTTC.

V is TRBV19 and J is TRBJ1-1; the D gene is possibly TRBD1 (6 bases). Looked up from germline, CDR1 is LNHDA and CDR2 is SQIVND (reference sequence). Trimming pared 4 bases from V and 1 base from J, leaving 10 bases between. The CDR3 sequence is 14 residues long. The CDR3 loop is CASSNRVENTEAFF. CDR3 bases: TGTGCCAGTAGTAACAGGGTTGAGAACACTGAAGCTTTCTTT.

V usage is TRBV7-2 and J usage is TRBJ1-3; D is perhaps TRBD1 (5 bases). The CDR3 has 15 amino acids. Trimming took 3 bases from V and 8 from J, leaving 17 bases between them. Germline V gives CDR1 SGHTA, CDR2 FQGNSA. In DNA, the CDR3 is TGTGCCAGCAGCTTGGTGGGGCCGACGGGGGACACCATATATTTT. Translating gives CASSLVGPTGDTIYF.

The chain combines TRBV23-1 with TRBJ2-7; 9 bases map to TRBD2. TRBV23-1 is an open reading frame, and its role is uncertain. V dropped 1 base and J dropped 0; count of bases not matched to a gene: 19. This CDR3 region has 21 residues. CDR3 DNA sequence: TGCGCCAGCAGTCAATGGGATGGGCTAGCGGGAATGACCTCCTTCTCCTACGAGCAGTACTTC. Protein: CASSQWDGLAGMTSFSYEQYF.

The CDR3 DNA reads TGCGCCAGCAGCTTGGAGGGGTGGAAACAGTACTTC. This translates into CASSLEGWKQYF. The V call is TRBV5-1, the J call TRBJ2-7, with a possible D match to TRBD1 (5 bases). This CDR3 contains 12 residues. Germline V gene data show CDR1 as SGHRS and CDR2 as YFSETQ. The V end was cut by 0 bases, the J end by 10 bases, with 11 bases between. The variable domain in full, completed from reference TRBV5-1 and TRBJ2-7, reads KAGVTQTPRYLIKTRGQQVTLSCSPISGHRSVSWYQQTPGQGLQFLFEYFSETQRNKGNFPGRFSGRQFSNSRSEMNVSTLELGDSALYLCASSLEGWKQYFGPGTRLTVT.